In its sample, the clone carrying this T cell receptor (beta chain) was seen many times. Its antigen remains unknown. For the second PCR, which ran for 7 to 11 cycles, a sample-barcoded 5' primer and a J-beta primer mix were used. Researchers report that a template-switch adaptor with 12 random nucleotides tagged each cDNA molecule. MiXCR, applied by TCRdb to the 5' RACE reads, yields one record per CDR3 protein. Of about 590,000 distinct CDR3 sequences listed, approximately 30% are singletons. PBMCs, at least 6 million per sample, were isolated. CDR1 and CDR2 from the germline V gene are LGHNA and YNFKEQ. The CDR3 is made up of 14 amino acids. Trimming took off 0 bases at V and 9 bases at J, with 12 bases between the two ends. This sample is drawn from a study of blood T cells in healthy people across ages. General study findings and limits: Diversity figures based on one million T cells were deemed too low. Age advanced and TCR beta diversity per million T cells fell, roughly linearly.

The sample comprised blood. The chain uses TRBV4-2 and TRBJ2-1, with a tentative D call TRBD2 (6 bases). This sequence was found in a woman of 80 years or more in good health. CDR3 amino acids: CASSQDALALEQFF. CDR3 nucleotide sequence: TGTGCCAGCAGCCAAGATGCGCTAGCGCTTGAGCAGTTCTTC.